This T cell receptor beta chain was obtained from a study of blood T cell repertoires in COVID-19. CDR1 and CDR2 from the germline V gene are KGHSH and LQKENI. J lost 6 bases, V lost 1 base, and 10 bases had no gene match. The CDR3 loop spans 16 amino acids. Clones were sequenced by immunoSEQ multiplex PCR, and TCRdb holds only the in-frame ones, with some missing. The table shows about 190,000 clones, with around 79% occurring only once. The source material was peripheral blood. This sequence was found in a woman between 50 and 59 years old with acute or convalescent COVID-19. The chain combines TRBV18 with TRBJ1-1; TRBD1 aligns across 8 bases. This chain's CDR3 is CASSPQGQGAGAEAFF. The CDR3 bases are TGTGCCAGCTCACCACAAGGTCAGGGGGCTGGGGCTGAAGCTTTCTTT.